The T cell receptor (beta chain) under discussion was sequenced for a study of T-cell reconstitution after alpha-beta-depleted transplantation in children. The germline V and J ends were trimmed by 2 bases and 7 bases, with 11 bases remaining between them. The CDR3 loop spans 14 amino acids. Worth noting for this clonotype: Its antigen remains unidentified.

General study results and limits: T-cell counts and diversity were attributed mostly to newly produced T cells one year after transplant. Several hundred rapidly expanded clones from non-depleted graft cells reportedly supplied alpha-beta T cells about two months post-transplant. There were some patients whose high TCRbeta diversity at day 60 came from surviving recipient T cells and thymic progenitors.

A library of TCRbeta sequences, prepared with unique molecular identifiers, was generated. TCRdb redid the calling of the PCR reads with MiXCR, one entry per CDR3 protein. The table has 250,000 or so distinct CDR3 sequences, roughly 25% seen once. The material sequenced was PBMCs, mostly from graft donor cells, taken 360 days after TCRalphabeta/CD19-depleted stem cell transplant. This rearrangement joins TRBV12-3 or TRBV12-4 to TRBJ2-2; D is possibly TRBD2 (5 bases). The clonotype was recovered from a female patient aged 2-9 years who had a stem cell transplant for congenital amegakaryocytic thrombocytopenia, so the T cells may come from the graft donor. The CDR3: CASSLTRGHGELFF. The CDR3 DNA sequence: TGTGCCAGCAGTTTAACCCGCGGGCACGGGGAGCTGTTTTTT.